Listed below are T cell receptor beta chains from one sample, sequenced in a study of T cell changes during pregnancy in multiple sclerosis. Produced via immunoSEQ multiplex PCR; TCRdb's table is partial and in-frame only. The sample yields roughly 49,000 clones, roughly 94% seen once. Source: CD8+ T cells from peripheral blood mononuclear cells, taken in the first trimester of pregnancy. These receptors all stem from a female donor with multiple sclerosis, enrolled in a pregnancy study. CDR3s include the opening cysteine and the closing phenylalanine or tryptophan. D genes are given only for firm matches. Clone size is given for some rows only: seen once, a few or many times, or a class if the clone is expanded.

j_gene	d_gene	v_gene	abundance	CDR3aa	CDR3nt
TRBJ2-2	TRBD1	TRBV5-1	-	CASRPGTGEATGELFF	TGCGCCAGCAGGCCCGGGACAGGGGAGGCCACCGGGGAGCTGTTTTTT
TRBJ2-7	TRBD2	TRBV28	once	CASSLTSAWDEQYF	TGTGCCAGCAGTCTCACTAGCGCGTGGGACGAGCAGTACTTC
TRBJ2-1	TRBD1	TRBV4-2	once	CASSPQGNEQFF	TGTGCCAGCAGCCCACAGGGGAATGAGCAGTTCTTC
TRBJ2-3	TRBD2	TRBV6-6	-	CASSAGLAASTDTQYF	TGTGCCAGCAGTGCCGGACTAGCGGCAAGCACAGATACGCAGTATTTT
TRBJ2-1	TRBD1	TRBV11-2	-	CASSYHRDSSYNEQFF	TGTGCCAGCAGCTACCACCGGGACAGCAGCTACAATGAGCAGTTCTTC
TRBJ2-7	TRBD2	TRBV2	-	CASTGPIPGQGLAGGYEQYF	TGTGCCAGCACCGGCCCCATTCCGGGACAGGGACTAGCGGGAGGGTACGAGCAGTACTTC
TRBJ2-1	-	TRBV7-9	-	CASQGSAAMNNEQFF	TGTGCCAGTCAGGGTTCAGCTGCCATGAACAATGAGCAGTTCTTC
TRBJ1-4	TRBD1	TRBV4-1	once	CASSQEGTGFGEKLFF	TGCGCCAGCAGCCAAGAGGGGACAGGGTTTGGTGAAAAACTGTTTTTT
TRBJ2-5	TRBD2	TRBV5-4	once	CASSSPQFGSGRGQETQYF	TGTGCCAGCAGCTCGCCCCAATTTGGGAGCGGGAGGGGTCAAGAGACCCAGTACTTC
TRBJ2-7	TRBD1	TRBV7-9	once	CASSLGDSAYEQYF	TGTGCCAGCAGCTTAGGGGACAGCGCCTACGAGCAGTACTTC
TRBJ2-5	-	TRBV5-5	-	CASSRLLSGMETQYF	TGTGCCAGCAGCCGACTACTGAGTGGGATGGAGACCCAGTACTTC
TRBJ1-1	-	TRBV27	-	CASSLTGKYTEAFF	TGTGCCAGCAGTTTAACCGGGAAGTACACTGAAGCTTTCTTT
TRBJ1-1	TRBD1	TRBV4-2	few	CASSQDIGTVSTEAFF	TGTGCCAGCAGCCAAGATATAGGGACAGTGAGCACTGAAGCTTTCTTT
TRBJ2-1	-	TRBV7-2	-	CASSLGWSGSYNEQFF	TGTGCCAGCAGCTTAGGGTGGTCGGGCTCCTACAATGAGCAGTTCTTC
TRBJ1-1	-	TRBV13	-	CASSPPLEGPHTEAFF	TGTGCCAGCAGCCCCCCACTGGAGGGGCCCCACACTGAAGCTTTCTTT
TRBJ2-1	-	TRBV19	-	CASLLNNEQFF	TGTGCCAGCCTCCTTAACAATGAGCAGTTCTTC
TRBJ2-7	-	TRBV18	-	CASSPPSVARYEQYF	TGTGCCAGCTCACCACCGTCGGTAGCAAGATACGAGCAGTACTTC
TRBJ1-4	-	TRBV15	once	CATSRDLLATNEKLFF	TGTGCCACCAGCAGAGATCTCCTTGCAACTAATGAAAAACTGTTTTTT
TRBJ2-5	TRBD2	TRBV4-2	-	CASSQVGTSGRQETQYF	TGTGCCAGCAGCCAAGTCGGGACTAGCGGGAGACAAGAGACCCAGTACTTC
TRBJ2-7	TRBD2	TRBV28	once	CASSWGSGVDEQYF	TGTGCCAGCAGTTGGGGTAGCGGGGTCGACGAGCAGTACTTC
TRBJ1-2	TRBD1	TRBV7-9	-	CASSPGQANYGYTF	TGTGCCAGCAGTCCGGGACAGGCTAACTATGGCTACACCTTC
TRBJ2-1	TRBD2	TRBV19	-	CATEPSGNSYNEQFF	TGTGCCACCGAACCTAGCGGGAACTCCTACAATGAGCAGTTCTTC
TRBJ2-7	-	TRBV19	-	CASSIGGSGEQYF	TGTGCCAGTAGTATTGGGGGTAGCGGCGAGCAGTACTTC
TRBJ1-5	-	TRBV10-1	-	CASSPGGQPQHF	TGCGCCAGCTCCCCGGGGGGTCAGCCCCAGCATTTT
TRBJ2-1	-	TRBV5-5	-	CASSLAKLSDEQFF	TGTGCCAGCAGCTTGGCAAAGCTATCCGATGAGCAGTTCTTC
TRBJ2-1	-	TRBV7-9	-	CASRARGQEGSPSYNEQFF	TGTGCCAGCAGAGCACGTGGACAGGAGGGCTCCCCCTCCTACAATGAGCAGTTCTTC
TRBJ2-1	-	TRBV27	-	CASSLYGGEQFF	TGTGCCAGCAGTTTATACGGTGGTGAGCAGTTCTTC
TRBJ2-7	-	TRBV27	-	CASSLFKGGEQYF	TGTGCCAGCAGTTTATTCAAGGGAGGCGAGCAGTACTTC
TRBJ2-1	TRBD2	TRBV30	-	CAWSVFGLAGGPGYNEQFF	TGTGCCTGGAGTGTATTCGGACTAGCGGGAGGGCCGGGTTACAATGAGCAGTTCTTC
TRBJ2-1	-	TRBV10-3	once	CAISESRGPQYNDQFF	TGTGCCATCAGTGAGTCCAGGGGACCCCAGTACAATGATCAGTTCTTC
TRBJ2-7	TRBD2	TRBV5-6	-	CASSEGLAGDREQYF	TGTGCCAGCAGCGAGGGACTAGCGGGAGATCGAGAGCAGTACTTC
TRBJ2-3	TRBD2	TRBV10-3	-	CAISDIRTPPLAGGGWGTDTQYF	TGTGCCATCAGTGATATCCGTACCCCCCCACTAGCGGGAGGTGGTTGGGGCACAGATACGCAGTATTTT
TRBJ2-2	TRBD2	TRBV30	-	CAGGLAGDSGELFF	TGTGCCGGCGGACTAGCGGGAGATAGCGGGGAGCTGTTTTTT
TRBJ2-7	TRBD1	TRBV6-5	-	CASAPGQEEYEQYF	TGTGCCAGCGCCCCGGGACAGGAAGAATACGAGCAGTACTTC
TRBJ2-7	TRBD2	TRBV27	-	CASSLLGGAYEQYF	TGTGCCAGCAGTTTATTGGGGGGGGCCTACGAGCAGTACTTC
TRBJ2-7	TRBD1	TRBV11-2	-	CASGTGGSYEQYF	TGTGCCAGCGGGACAGGGGGATCCTACGAGCAGTACTTC
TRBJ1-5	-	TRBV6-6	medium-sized	CASRWLSNQPQHF	TGTGCCAGCAGGTGGCTCAGCAATCAGCCCCAGCATTTT
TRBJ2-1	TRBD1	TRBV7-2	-	CASSLMTGSGEQFF	TGTGCCAGCAGCTTAATGACAGGGTCGGGTGAGCAGTTCTTC
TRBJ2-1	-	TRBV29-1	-	CSQGIYNEQFF	TGCAGCCAGGGGATATACAATGAGCAGTTCTTC
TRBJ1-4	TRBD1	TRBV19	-	CASSYSRGDEKLFF	TGTGCCAGTAGTTACTCCAGGGGGGACGAAAAACTGTTTTTT
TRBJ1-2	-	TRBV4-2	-	CASSQDASSAEGDGYTF	TGTGCCAGCAGCCAAGATGCCTCTTCGGCAGAAGGAGATGGCTACACCTTC
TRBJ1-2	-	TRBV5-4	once	CASSLELRGVGGYTF	TGTGCCAGCAGCTTGGAACTCCGGGGAGTTGGTGGCTACACCTTC
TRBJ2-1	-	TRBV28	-	CASSQEGNEQFF	TGTGCCAGCAGTCAGGAGGGAAATGAGCAGTTCTTC
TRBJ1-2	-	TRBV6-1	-	CASSDPSGQYNYGYTF	TGTGCCAGCAGTGATCCCAGCGGCCAATATAACTATGGCTACACCTTC
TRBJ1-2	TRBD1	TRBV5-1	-	CASSSRTGDGYTF	TGCGCCAGCAGCTCCCGGACAGGGGATGGCTACACCTTC
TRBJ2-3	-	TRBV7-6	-	CASSLAGGTDTQYF	TGTGCCAGCAGCTTAGCCGGGGGTACAGATACGCAGTATTTT
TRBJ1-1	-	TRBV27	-	CASSLGPNTEAFF	TGTGCCAGCAGTTTAGGCCCGAACACTGAAGCTTTCTTT
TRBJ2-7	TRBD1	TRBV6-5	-	CASRTGHNEQYF	TGTGCCAGCCGGACAGGGCACAACGAGCAGTACTTC
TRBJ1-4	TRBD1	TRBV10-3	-	CAISEVDREREKLFF	TGTGCCATCAGTGAAGTGGACAGGGAGAGGGAAAAACTGTTTTTT
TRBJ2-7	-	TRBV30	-	CAWRGTYLGEQYF	TGTGCCTGGAGAGGGACATATCTTGGAGAGCAGTACTTC